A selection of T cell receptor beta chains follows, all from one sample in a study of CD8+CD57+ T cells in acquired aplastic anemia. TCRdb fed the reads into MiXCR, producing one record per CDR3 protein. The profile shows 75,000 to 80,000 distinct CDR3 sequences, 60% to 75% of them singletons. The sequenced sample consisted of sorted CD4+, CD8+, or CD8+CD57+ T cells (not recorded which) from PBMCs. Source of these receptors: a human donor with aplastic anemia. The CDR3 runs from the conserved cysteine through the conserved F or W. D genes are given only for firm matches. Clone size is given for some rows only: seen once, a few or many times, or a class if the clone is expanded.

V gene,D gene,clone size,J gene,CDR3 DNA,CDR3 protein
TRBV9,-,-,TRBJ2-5,TGTGCCAGCAGCGTTGGCGGGGAACCTCAAGAGACCCAGTACTTC,CASSVGGEPQETQYF
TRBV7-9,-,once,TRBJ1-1,TGTGCCAGCAAGGGTCTGAACACTGAAGCTTTCTTT,CASKGLNTEAFF
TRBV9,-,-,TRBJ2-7,TGTGCCAGCAGCGTAGTAGGGGGGGGCCCCAACGAGCAGTACTTC,CASSVVGGGPNEQYF
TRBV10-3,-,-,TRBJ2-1,TGTGCCATCAGCTTCCAGCAGTACAATGAGCAGTTCTTC,CAISFQQYNEQFF
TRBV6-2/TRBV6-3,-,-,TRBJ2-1,TGTGCCAGCAGTTACTATCCAGGCCCCTTCGGGAATGAGCAGTTCTTC,CASSYYPGPFGNEQFF
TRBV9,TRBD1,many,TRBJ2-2,TGTGCCAGCAGCGTAGGACAGGGCGCCGGGGAGCTGTTTTTT,CASSVGQGAGELFF
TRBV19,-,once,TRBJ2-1,TGTGCCAGTAGTATTCCACTGAATGAGCAGTTCTTC,CASSIPLNEQFF
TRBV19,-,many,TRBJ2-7,TGTGCCAGTAGTATGGGTTTGGGTGGGTCCTACGAGCAGTACTTC,CASSMGLGGSYEQYF
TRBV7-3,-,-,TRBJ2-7,TGTGCCAGCGGAGGTAGAGGGTTCTCCTCCTACGAGCAGTACTTC,CASGGRGFSSYEQYF
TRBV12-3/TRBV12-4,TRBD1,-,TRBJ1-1,TGTGCCAGCAGAAAGACCGGGACAGGGGTCACTGAAGCTTTCTTT,CASRKTGTGVTEAFF
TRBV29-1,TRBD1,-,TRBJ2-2,TGCAGCGTGGCTGACAGGGGGCACGGGGAGCTGTTTTTT,CSVADRGHGELFF
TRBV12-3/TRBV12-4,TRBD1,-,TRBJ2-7,TGTGCCAGCCTCCAACAGGGGTCCTCCTACGAGCAGTACTTC,CASLQQGSSYEQYF
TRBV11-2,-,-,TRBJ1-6,TGTGCCAGCAGCTTAGACCAGGTCTATAATTCACCCCTCCACTTT,CASSLDQVYNSPLHF
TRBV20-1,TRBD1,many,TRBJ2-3,TGCAGTGCTGGGGACAGGGGGGTCACAGATACGCAGTATTTT,CSAGDRGVTDTQYF